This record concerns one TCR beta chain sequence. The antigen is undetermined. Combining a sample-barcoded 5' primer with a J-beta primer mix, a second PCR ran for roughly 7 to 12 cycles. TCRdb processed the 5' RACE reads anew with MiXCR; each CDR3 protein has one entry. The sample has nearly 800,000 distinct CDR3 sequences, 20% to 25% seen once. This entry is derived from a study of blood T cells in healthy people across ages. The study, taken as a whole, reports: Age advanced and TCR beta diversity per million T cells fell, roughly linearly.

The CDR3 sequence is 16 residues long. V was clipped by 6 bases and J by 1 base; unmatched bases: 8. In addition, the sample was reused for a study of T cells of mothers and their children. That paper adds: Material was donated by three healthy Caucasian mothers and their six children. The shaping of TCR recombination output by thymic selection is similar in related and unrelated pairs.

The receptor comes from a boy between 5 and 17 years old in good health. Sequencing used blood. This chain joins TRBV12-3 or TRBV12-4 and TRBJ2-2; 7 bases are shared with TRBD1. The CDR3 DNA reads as TGTGCCAGCAGCCCAAGGACAGGCCTGAACACCGGGGAGCTGTTTTTT. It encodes CASSPRTGLNTGELFF.